This T cell receptor beta chain was recovered during a study of blood T cell dynamics during melanoma immunotherapy. The study, taken as a whole, reports: At W3, later disease-control patients showed bifurcated PBMC repertoire changes, unlike progressors.

Note on this clone: The antigen is not known.

V shed 5 bases, J shed 7 bases, and the junction held 12 bases outside the gene matches. Germline CDR1 and CDR2: SGHTS and YDEGEE. This CDR3 region has 15 residues. Time point noted: pre-treatment baseline. Sampling occurred pretreatment (T0) and at week 3 (W3), after cycle one of checkpoint blockade. Assay used: immunoSEQ multiplex PCR; TCRdb lists only in-frame clones, some missing. The sample shows about 13,000 clones, around 92% of them seen only once. Sequenced here: blood, sampled from a patient treated with checkpoint blockade. This TCR was recovered from a human donor with melanoma. The rearrangement uses TRBV5-8 and TRBJ1-5; 7 nucleotides align to TRBD1. The CDR3: CASRWDSRRGQPQHF. The CDR3 DNA follows: TGTGCCAGCAGATGGGACAGTCGTCGTGGGCAGCCCCAGCATTTT.